This TCR beta chain was sequenced for a study of lymphopenia after photon versus proton radiotherapy. Findings and limits, study-wide: Photon-treated patients lost naive T cells and TCR diversity; proton-treated stayed stable.

The protocol was immunoSEQ multiplex PCR, while the TCRdb copy is restricted to in-frame clones and leaves out a portion. The table has 30,000 to 45,000 clones, about 90% seen once. CDR3 size: 15 residues. Germline assignment: CDR1 LGHNA and CDR2 YNFKEQ. The germline V and J ends were trimmed by 3 bases and 0 bases, with 11 bases remaining between them. A remark on this clone: The antigen remains unidentified.

The material sequenced was peripheral blood, taken from a patient treated with photon-based radiotherapy. This sequence was found in a man aged 55 to 69 with cholangiocarcinoma. The chain uses TRBV4-2 and TRBJ1-1, with a tentative D call TRBD1 (5 bases). The CDR3 DNA follows: TGTGCCAGCAGCCAGAGGACAAGCATGAACACTGAAGCTTTCTTT. Translating gives CASSQRTSMNTEAFF.